This record looks at one TCR beta chain sequence and its context. This specimen comes from a study of T cell changes during pregnancy in multiple sclerosis. Per germline, CDR1 SGHRS and CDR2 YFSETQ. Trimming removed 4 bases from V and 1 base from J; junction bases left unmatched: 5. The CDR3 has 15 residues. Sequencing was performed with immunoSEQ multiplex PCR; in TCRdb, only in-frame clones are kept and a portion is missing. The data contain about 100,000 clones, approximately 94% of them seen just once; the ten biggest clones take up over 0.8%. The gene calls are TRBV5-1 and TRBJ2-7; 10 nucleotides match TRBD1. Sequencing used peripheral blood, obtained before pregnancy. The receptor was derived from a female donor with multiple sclerosis, enrolled in a pregnancy study. The CDR3: CASSLRTGGSYEQYF. For the CDR3, the DNA is TGCGCCAGCAGCCTTAGGACAGGGGGATCCTACGAGCAGTACTTC.